Following are 28 T cell receptor beta chains from one sample sequenced in a study of tumor and adjacent non-tumor tissue in lung cancer. The template was RNA from unsorted bulk tissue. More than 3 cm separated this lung sample from the edge of the tumor. Three rounds of nested PCR, following a modified ARM-PCR protocol, produced the TCRbeta library. TCRdb reanalysed the multiplex PCR reads using MiXCR and keeps one entry per CDR3 protein. This sample has roughly 120,000 distinct CDR3 sequences, with about 65% found just once. Input material: distant non-tumor lung tissue. The receptors derive from a man in his 60s with non-small cell lung cancer.

The CDR3 DNA is TGTGCCAGCAGCTTAGTGGGGGAACTGCCTTACGGGGAGCAGTTCTTC. The encoded protein is CASSLVGELPYGEQFF. The chain carries TRBV11-2 and TRBJ2-1; D is perhaps TRBD1 or TRBD2 (5 bases each). CDR3 length: 16 amino acids. With 1 base removed from V and 10 bases from J, the gap between germline ends came to 20 bases. CDR1 and CDR2 (germline): SGHAT, FQNNGV.

This clonotype was counted many times. The chain couples TRBV7-8 to TRBJ2-1, with 9 bases fitting TRBD1. The CDR3 runs to 16 residues. Germline V lookup: CDR1 SGHVS, CDR2 FQNEAQ. J was trimmed by 7 bases and V by 2 bases; bases with no gene match: 9. CDR3 sequence reads: CASSLQDRGGSNEQFF. CDR3 nucleotide sequence: TGTGCCAGCAGCTTACAGGACAGGGGAGGGTCAAATGAGCAGTTCTTC.

This rearrangement joins TRBV10-3 to TRBJ2-1; possible D gene TRBD2, 5 bases. Germline values: CDR1 ENHRY, CDR2 SYGVKD. V was pared by 0 bases and J by 0 bases, with 21 bases between. This CDR3 region has 20 residues. Here the CDR3 reads CAISESTQSRLKSSYNEQFF. The DNA for the CDR3 is TGTGCCATCAGTGAGTCAACCCAATCAAGACTAAAGAGCTCCTACAATGAGCAGTTCTTC.

This clonotype was counted a few times. The gene calls are TRBV15 and TRBJ2-5, with D hard to call. The length of the CDR3 is 17 residues. CDR1 and CDR2 from the germline V gene are LNHNV and YYDKDF (reference sequence). The germline V and J ends were trimmed by 5 bases and 4 bases, with 23 bases remaining between them. CDR3 in DNA: TGTGCCACCAGCTCTCGGTGGGCATCCGGTAATCGAGAGACCCAGTACTTC. It encodes CATSSRWASGNRETQYF.

This clonotype was picked up many times. The chain joins TRBV20-1 to TRBJ1-4, with TRBD1 as a possible D gene (6 bases). Per the germline V gene, CDR1 is DFQATT and CDR2 is SNEGSKA (reference sequence). V was trimmed by 6 bases and J by 1 base, leaving 15 bases between them. This CDR3 is built from 15 residues. The CDR3 DNA reads as TGCAGTGCGACTATGGACAGTGGAACTAATGAAAAACTGTTTTTT. This translates into CSATMDSGTNEKLFF.

In regard to this clonotype: A read error may produce the germline difference seen at one junction end. The chain carries TRBV5-1 and TRBJ2-1; D possibly corresponds to TRBD1 (6 bases). The CDR3 runs to 15 residues. The germline gives CDR1 SGHRS, CDR2 YFSETQ. The CDR3 spells CANSSQTGTYNEQFF. As DNA, the CDR3 is TGCGCCAACAGCTCCCAAACAGGGACCTACAATGAGCAGTTCTTC.

This clonotype was picked up many times. The V gene is TRBV10-2, the J gene TRBJ2-7, with TRBD1 identical over 9 bases. V shed 7 bases and J 4 bases; nucleotides not matched to a gene: 8. CDR3 length equals 14 residues. Per the germline V gene, CDR1 is WSHSY and CDR2 is SAAADI. The CDR3 reads CASTHGTGFYEQYF. The CDR3 DNA is TGCGCCAGCACCCACGGGACAGGGTTTTACGAGCAGTACTTC.

Remarks on this clonotype: One junction end does not reproduce the germline sequence, and a read error may be involved. The chain links TRBV11-2 to TRBJ2-5; perhaps TRBD2 as D (6 bases). The V gene's germline CDR1 is SGHAT and CDR2 FQNNGV. This CDR3 spans 18 amino acids. CDR3 nucleotides: TGTGCCAGCAGTCATAGGGGAGGAAGTGCGGGGTACCATGAGACGCAGTACTTC. Translation gives CASSHRGGSAGYHETQYF.

This clonotype was recorded a few times. Possible read error: a much larger clone is one base away. The chain combines TRBV4-1 with TRBJ1-3; 11 bases line up with TRBD1. In germline, CDR1 is MGHRA, CDR2 YSYEKL. The CDR3 sequence is 17 residues long. CDR3 in amino acids: CASSQVRTGTGGHTVYF. The CDR3 DNA reads TGCGCCAGCAGCCAAGTACGAACCGGGACAGGGGGACACACCGTATATTTT.

The table lists this clonotype with a count of one. An end of the junction differs from the germline gene, which may be a read error. The chain joins TRBV5-5 to TRBJ2-1; no clear D. Germline V gives CDR1 SGHKS, CDR2 YYEKEE (reference sequence). The CDR3 extends over 15 amino acids. The CDR3 DNA is TGTGCCAGCAGCTTGAGTTGGGGTCCGTACATTGAGCAGTCCTTC. Translated: CASSLSWGPYIEQSF. Drawing the rest from reference TRBV5-5 and TRBJ2-1, the complete variable domain is DAGVTQSPTHLIKTRGQQVTLRCSPISGHKSVSWYQQVLGQGPQFIFQYYEKEERGRGNFPDRFSARQFPNYSSELNVNALLLGDSALYLCASSLSWGPYIEQSFGPGTRLTVL.

On this clonotype itself: Germline is not matched at one junction end, which may reflect a read error. The V and J genes are TRBV11-2 and TRBJ2-5; D might be TRBD2 (7 bases). The CDR3 covers 12 residues. Germline CDR1 is SGHAT and CDR2 is FQNNGV. The CDR3 sequence: CASSLGGETHYF. CDR3 in DNA: TGTGCCAGCAGTTTAGGGGGGGAGACCCATTACTTC.

Comment on this clonotype: One end of the junction varies from germline; a read error may be responsible. The gene calls are TRBV20-1 and TRBJ1-1; 8 bases match TRBD1. Looked up from germline, CDR1 is DFQATT and CDR2 is SNEGSKA (reference sequence). This CDR3 comprises 14 residues. For the CDR3, the DNA is TGCAGTGCTAGAGATAACAGGGGGAGGGCTGAAGCTCTCTTT. This gives the protein CSARDNRGRAEALF.

This chain joins TRBV11-3 and TRBJ2-1, with TRBD2 matching over 11 bases. Germline values: CDR1 SGHNT, CDR2 YENEEA. Trimming at V came to 11 bases and at J to 9 bases, leaving 18 bases not matched to a gene. The CDR3 contains 16 residues. CDR3 in amino acids: CACNLTLAGVTSEQFF. The DNA of the CDR3 is TGTGCCTGCAACTTAACACTAGCGGGAGTCACAAGTGAGCAGTTCTTC.

The chain uses TRBV5-4 and TRBJ2-5; D may be TRBD1 (8 bases). Germline V CDR1 and CDR2: SGHNT, YYREEE (reference sequence). The CDR3 totals 16 residues. CDR3 coding DNA: TGTGCGAACAGAGCGGGACAGGAATTGTTACAAGAGACCCAGTACTTC. Translated: CANRAGQELLQETQYF. The full variable domain, in which reference TRBV5-4 and TRBJ2-5 provide the parts outside the CDR3, is ETGVTQSPTHLIKTRGQQVTLRCSSQSGHNTVSWYQQALGQGPQFIFQYYREEENGRGNFPPRFSGLQFPNYSSELNVNALELDDSALYLCANRAGQELLQETQYFGPGTRLLVL.

Turning to this clonotype: Being one base from a much bigger clone, this may be a read error. V usage is TRBV20-1 and J usage is TRBJ1-2; no reliable D call. There are 11 residues in the CDR3. Trimming pared 7 bases from V and 7 bases from J, leaving 13 bases between. CDR1 is DFQATT and CDR2 is SNEGSKA in the germline V gene (reference sequence). The CDR3 sequence is CSVCIDGGYTF. As DNA, the CDR3 is TGCAGTGTTTGTATCGATGGTGGCTACACCTTC.

A remark on this clonotype: A read error may explain this, as a much larger clone is one base away. V gene TRBV5-1 combines with J gene TRBJ2-1, with D uncertain. The V gene's germline CDR1 is SGHRS and CDR2 YFSETQ. The CDR3 extends over 14 amino acids. In nucleotides, the CDR3 is TGCGCCAGCAAGAACAGAAGCTCCTACCATGAGCAGTTCTTC. Translated: CASKNRSSYHEQFF.

Concerning this clonotype: This may arise from a read error, as a much more abundant clone is one base away. This sequence joins TRBV5-8 and TRBJ2-1; either TRBD1 or TRBD2 may supply D (5 bases each). The germline CDR1 and CDR2 sequences are SGHTS and YDEGEE. CDR3 length: 17 amino acids. The CDR3: CASSLVRGRSSYNAQFF. The CDR3 DNA is TGTGCCAGCAGCTTGGTACGGGGCCGGAGCTCCTACAATGCGCAGTTCTTC.

Only a few counts were recorded for this clonotype. Likely a read error: the CDR3 ends without its conserved phenylalanine or tryptophan. This chain links TRBV29-1 with TRBJ1-4; D is undetermined. V lost 6 bases and J 6 bases, leaving 5 bases between the germline ends. Germline CDR1 SQVTM, CDR2 ANQGSEA. The CDR3 is 10 residues long. The CDR3 region has the DNA TGCAGCGTCCTAGATGAAAAACTGTTTCTT. Translating gives CSVLDEKLFL.

This clonotype was picked up a small number of times. V is TRBV7-9 and J is TRBJ2-7, with D possibly matching TRBD1 (8 bases). The CDR3 covers 16 residues. The germline gives CDR1 SEHNR, CDR2 FQNEAQ (reference sequence). Trimming pared 5 bases from V and 4 bases from J, leaving 21 bases between. The CDR3 is CASSPQGEGALYEQYF. The DNA of the CDR3 is TGTGCCAGCAGCCCACAGGGGGAGGGGGCCTTATACGAGCAGTACTTC. Filled out from reference TRBV7-9 and TRBJ2-7, the complete variable domain reads DTGVSQNPRHKITKRGQNVTFRCDPISEHNRLYWYRQTLGQGPEFLTYFQNEAQLEKSRLLSDRFSAERPKGSFSTLEIQRTEQGDSAMYLCASSPQGEGALYEQYFGPGTRLTVT.

The J gene is TRBJ2-1, the V gene TRBV11-1; D remains ambiguous. The CDR3 sequence is 13 residues long. The germline gives CDR1 SGHAT, CDR2 FQDESV (reference sequence). The germline V and J ends were trimmed by 0 bases and 5 bases, with 5 bases remaining between them. The chain's CDR3 is CASSLAGHNEQFF. The CDR3 DNA follows: TGTGCCAGCAGCTTAGCTGGACACAATGAGCAGTTCTTC.

This clonotype came up many times. The V call is TRBV7-9, the J call TRBJ1-2; D is unclear. Trimming left V 1 base short and J 4 bases short, with 10 bases between. Per germline, CDR1 SEHNR and CDR2 FQNEAQ (reference sequence). The CDR3 contains 14 residues. CDR3 nucleotide sequence: TGTGCCAGCAGCTTAGTCGTTCCCCCCTATGGCTACACCTTC. The encoded protein is CASSLVVPPYGYTF.

A few counts support this clonotype. A read error is possible here, since a much larger clone lies one base away. The V and J genes are TRBV7-9 and TRBJ1-5; D is perhaps TRBD1 (5 bases). The CDR3 is 14 residues long. CDR1 SEHNR and CDR2 FQNEAQ come from the germline V gene (reference sequence). This CDR3 reads CVSSLEDTNQPQHF. The CDR3 DNA is TGTGTCAGCAGCTTAGAGGACACCAATCAGCCCCAGCATTTT. The full variable domain, its missing parts supplied by reference TRBV7-9 and TRBJ1-5, is DTGVSQNPRHKITKRGQNVTFRCDPISEHNRLYWYRQTLGQGPEFLTYFQNEAQLEKSRLLSDRFSAERPKGSFSTLEIQRTEQGDSAMYLCVSSLEDTNQPQHFGDGTRLSIL.

The V and J genes are TRBV24-1 and TRBJ2-1; 16 bases fit TRBD2. The V gene end was trimmed by 4 bases and the J gene end by 1 base; junction bases not matched to a gene: 6. CDR1 and CDR2 (germline): KGHDR, SFDVKD. The CDR3 extends over 19 amino acids. CDR3 nucleotides: TGTGCCACCAGTGACCCGGGACTAGCGGGAGGGACTTCCTACAATGAGCAGTTCTTC. This codes for CATSDPGLAGGTSYNEQFF.

This clonotype was seen just once. The chain employs TRBV6-1 and TRBJ2-3; D ambiguous. The J call could be wrong; TRBJ1-5 is a better fit for the DNA end. This CDR3 contains 13 residues. Germline V lookup: CDR1 MNHNS, CDR2 SASEGT. The CDR3 reads CASSAGRRDTQHF. DNA for the CDR3: TGTGCCAGCAGCGCTGGACGGAGAGATACGCAGCATTTT.

Remarks on this clonotype: One end of the junction fails to match germline, which may point to a read error. This chain uses TRBV11-2 with TRBJ2-5, with 10 positions matching TRBD2. Per the germline V gene, CDR1 is SGHAT and CDR2 is FQNNGV. This CDR3 spans 16 amino acids. The CDR3 DNA follows: TGTGCCAGCAGCTCACGTACTAGCGGGGTGGGGGAGACCCGGTACTTC. Translated, it gives CASSSRTSGVGETRYF.

As regards this clonotype: The CDR3 does not end in the conserved phenylalanine or tryptophan, so this is likely a read error. The genes are TRBV6-5 and TRBJ2-1; D tentatively reads TRBD1 or TRBD2 (5 bases each). The CDR3 spans 18 residues. Germline assignment: CDR1 MNHEY and CDR2 SVGAGI. CDR3 amino acids: CASSYSRPLRGFYIEQFL. CDR3 DNA sequence: TGTGCCAGCAGTTACTCGCGACCCCTGAGGGGTTTTTACATTGAGCAGTTCCTC.

This clonotype was picked up many times. This sequence joins TRBV11-2 and TRBJ2-1; D might be TRBD2 (6 bases). This CDR3 comprises 18 residues. V lost 2 bases, J lost 0 bases, and 17 bases lay in between. Germline values: CDR1 SGHAT, CDR2 FQNNGV. The CDR3, as DNA: TGTGCCAGCAGCTTACATGTGCGGGACTGGGCCTCCTACAATGAGCAGTTCTTC. Translated: CASSLHVRDWASYNEQFF.

Concerning this clonotype: Relative to the germline gene, one junction end is altered; a read error may explain this. The chain combines TRBV12-3 or TRBV12-4 with TRBJ2-7, with D unresolved. The CDR3 is made up of 13 amino acids. CDR3: CASSGDIAYERYF. The CDR3, as DNA: TGTGCCAGCAGTGGGGATATTGCCTACGAGCGGTACTTC.